The sequence of this T cell receptor (beta chain) was determined in a study of regulatory T cells in long-lasting Graves disease. The germline V gene has CDR1 MDHEN and CDR2 SYDVKM. After removal of 3 bases from V and 2 bases from J, the junction contained 7 bases not matched to a gene. The CDR3 consists of 15 residues. As to time point: persistent/refractory GD, antithyroid drugs over 5 years with positive TRAb. The TCR library was made from RNA extracted from PBMCs. To make TCR beta libraries, researchers used iRepertoire HTBI primers and Arm-PCR of CDR3 regions. A single record per CDR3 protein comes from TCRdb applying MiXCR to the multiplex PCR reads. The sample shows about 310,000 distinct CDR3 sequences, approximately 20% of them seen only once.

This chain links TRBV28 with TRBJ2-7; 7 nucleotides line up with TRBD1. The clonotype originates from a female donor with Graves disease. Sequencing used peripheral blood mononuclear cells (PBMCs), obtained when the disease was refractory, from a patient treated with antithyroid drugs. CDR3 loop: CASSFGDRDTYEQYF. The DNA for the CDR3 is TGTGCCAGCAGTTTTGGGGACAGAGACACCTACGAGCAGTACTTC.